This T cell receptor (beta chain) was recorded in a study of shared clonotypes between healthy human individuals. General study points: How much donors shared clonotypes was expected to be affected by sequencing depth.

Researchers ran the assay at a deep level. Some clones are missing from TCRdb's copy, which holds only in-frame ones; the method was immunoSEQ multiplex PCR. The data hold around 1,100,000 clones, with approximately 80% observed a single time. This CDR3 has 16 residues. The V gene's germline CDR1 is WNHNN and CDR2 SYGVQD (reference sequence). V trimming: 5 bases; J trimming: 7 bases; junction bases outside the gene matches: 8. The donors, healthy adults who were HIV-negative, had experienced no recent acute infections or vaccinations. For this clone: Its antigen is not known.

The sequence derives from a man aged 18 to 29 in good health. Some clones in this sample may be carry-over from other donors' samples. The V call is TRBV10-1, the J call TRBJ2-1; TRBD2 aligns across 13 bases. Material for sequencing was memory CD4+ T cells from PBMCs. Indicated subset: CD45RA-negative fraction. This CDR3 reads CASSSRLAGGPNEQFF. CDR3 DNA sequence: TGCGCCAGCAGTTCGCGACTAGCGGGAGGACCTAATGAGCAGTTCTTC.